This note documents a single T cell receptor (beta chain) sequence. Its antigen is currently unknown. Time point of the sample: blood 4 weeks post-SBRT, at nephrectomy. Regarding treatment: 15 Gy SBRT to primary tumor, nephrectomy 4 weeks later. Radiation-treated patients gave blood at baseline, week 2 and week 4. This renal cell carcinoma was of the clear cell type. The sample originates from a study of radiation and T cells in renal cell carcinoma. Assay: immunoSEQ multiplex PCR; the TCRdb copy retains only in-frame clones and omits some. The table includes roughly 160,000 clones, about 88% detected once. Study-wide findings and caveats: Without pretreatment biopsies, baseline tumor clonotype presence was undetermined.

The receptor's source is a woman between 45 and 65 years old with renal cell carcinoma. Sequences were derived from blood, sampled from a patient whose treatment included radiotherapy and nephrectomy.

CDR3 coding DNA: TGCGCCAGCAGCCGCGTGACCTCCCCATCTAATGAAAAACTGTTTTTT. Protein sequence: CASSRVTSPSNEKLFF. The J gene is TRBJ1-4, the V gene TRBV4-1; D is uncertain. CDR1 and CDR2 from the germline V gene are MGHRA and YSYEKL. The CDR3 consists of 16 residues. V was cut by 4 bases and J by 3 bases, with 15 bases left in between.